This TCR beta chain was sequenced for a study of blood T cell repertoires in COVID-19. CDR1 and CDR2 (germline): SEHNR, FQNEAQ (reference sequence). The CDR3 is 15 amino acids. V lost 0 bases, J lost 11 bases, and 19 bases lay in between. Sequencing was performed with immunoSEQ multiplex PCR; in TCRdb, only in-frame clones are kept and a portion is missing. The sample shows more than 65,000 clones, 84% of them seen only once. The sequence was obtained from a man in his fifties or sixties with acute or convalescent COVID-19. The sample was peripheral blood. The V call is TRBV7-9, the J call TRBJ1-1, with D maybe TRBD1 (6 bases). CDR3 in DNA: TGTGCCAGCAGCTTAGCGCTAAATATCGACAGGACGGCTTTCTTT. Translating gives CASSLALNIDRTAFF.